These 10 T cell receptor beta chains were all obtained from the same sample, sequenced in a study of shared clonotypes between healthy human individuals. Sequenced by immunoSEQ multiplex PCR; TCRdb stores in-frame clones only, minus some. This table holds around 2,000,000 clones, about 92% found once. Terminally differentiated effector memory CD45RA+ cells were excluded by CCR7 positive selection of CD45RO-negative cells. Sequencing was carried out using naive CD8+ T cells from PBMCs. These receptor sequences come from a man between 18 and 35 years old in good health. Some clones in this sample may be carry-over from other donors' samples.

The gene calls are TRBV7-9 and TRBJ1-2, with D maybe TRBD1 (5 bases). Germline assignment: CDR1 SEHNR and CDR2 FQNEAQ (reference sequence). V was shortened by 10 bases and J by 4 bases, with 13 bases between the two germline ends. The CDR3 covers 12 residues. CDR3 DNA: TGTGCCACCCAGCAGGGCGTCTATGGCTACACCTTC. Protein sequence: CATQQGVYGYTF.

The chain combines TRBV7-3 with TRBJ2-3, with a possible D match to TRBD2 (6 bases). CDR3 length: 18 amino acids. Germline V gene data show CDR1 as SGHTA and CDR2 as FQGTGA. With 5 bases removed from V and 1 base from J, the gap between germline ends came to 22 bases. In DNA form, the CDR3 reads TGTGCCAGCAGCCCCCGGAGCCGACTAGGCGGAGGCACAGATACGCAGTATTTT. Its translation is CASSPRSRLGGGTDTQYF. The variable domain in full, completed from reference TRBV7-3 and TRBJ2-3, reads GAGVSQTPSNKVTEKGKYVELRCDPISGHTALYWYRQSLGQGPEFLIYFQGTGAADDSGLPNDRFFAVRPEGSVSTLKIQRTERGDSAVYLCASSPRSRLGGGTDTQYFGPGTRLTVL.

The chain links TRBV7-9 to TRBJ2-3; D may correspond to TRBD1 or TRBD2 (5 bases each). The V gene lost 1 base and the J gene lost 4 bases, with 15 bases spanning the gap. The CDR3 consists of 16 residues. The germline CDR1 and CDR2 sequences are SEHNR and FQNEAQ (reference sequence). The chain's CDR3 is CASSLVGVGAADTQYF. The CDR3 DNA is TGTGCCAGCAGCTTAGTGGGGGTCGGAGCTGCAGATACGCAGTATTTT.

The chain couples TRBV28 to TRBJ2-7, with TRBD2 matching over 7 bases. The CDR3 loop spans 15 amino acids. Germline CDR1 reads MDHEN; CDR2 reads SYDVKM. V lost 6 bases, J lost 3 bases, and 11 bases stayed unmatched. The CDR3 reads CASRPGLAVIYEQYF. In DNA form, the CDR3 reads TGTGCCAGCAGACCGGGGCTAGCGGTTATCTACGAGCAGTACTTC.

Regarding this clone: The same CDR3 also results from other DNA sequences found in this sample. The chain carries TRBV27 and TRBJ1-5, with D possibly matching TRBD1 (6 bases). This CDR3 is built from 14 residues. CDR1 and CDR2 (germline): MNHEY, SMNVEV (reference sequence). Trimming stripped 5 bases from V and 0 bases from J, with 8 bases between. This CDR3 is CASSIGGSNQPQHF. Here the CDR3 DNA reads TGTGCCAGCAGTATAGGGGGTAGCAATCAGCCCCAGCATTTT.

V gene TRBV19 combines with J gene TRBJ2-7, with 7 bases lining up with TRBD2. The CDR3 loop spans 15 amino acids. V lost 3 bases, J lost 6 bases, and 11 bases stayed unmatched. The germline V gene has CDR1 LNHDA and CDR2 SQIVND (reference sequence). The CDR3 DNA reads as TGTGCCAGTAGTATTATGTGGGAGGGACCCCGCGAGCAGTACTTC. Residues: CASSIMWEGPREQYF.

This clone was observed a few times. J is TRBJ1-1 and V is TRBV7-2; D uncertain. V lost 5 bases to trimming and J lost 4 bases, with 11 bases between them. Germline V gene sequence: CDR1 SGHTA, CDR2 FQGNSA. The length of the CDR3 is 13 residues. CDR3 in amino acids: CASSEGWTTEAFF. Written as DNA, the CDR3 is TGTGCCAGCAGCGAAGGGTGGACCACTGAAGCTTTCTTT.

The chain uses TRBV28 and TRBJ2-7; 9 bases are shared with TRBD1. In germline, CDR1 is MDHEN, CDR2 SYDVKM. Trimming removed 3 bases from V and 3 bases from J; junction bases left unmatched: 9. The CDR3 is 16 residues long. The CDR3 DNA is TGTGCCAGCAGTTTGGAAAGGACAGGGGCCTACTACGAGCAGTACTTC. Its translation: CASSLERTGAYYEQYF.

The chain employs TRBV5-6 and TRBJ2-1; D unresolved. Deletions cut 4 bases from V and 10 bases from J, with 15 bases between. The CDR3 covers 13 residues. From germline, CDR1 is SGHDT and CDR2 YYEEEE. DNA for the CDR3: TGTGCCAGCAGCCCACTAAGGGATTACGAGCAGTTCTTC. Protein: CASSPLRDYEQFF.

For the CDR3, the DNA is TGTGCCAGCTGGTCGTTGGGGAACTATGGCTACACCTTC. Translation gives CASWSLGNYGYTF. The chain links TRBV5-4 to TRBJ1-2; no reliable D call. V was cut by 7 bases and J by 2 bases, with 12 bases left in between. The germline V gene encodes CDR1 SGHNT and CDR2 YYREEE (reference sequence). The CDR3 contains 13 residues.